The 4 T cell receptor beta chains below come from one sample, sequenced in a study of blood T cell repertoires in COVID-19 (dated by TCRdb to the early 2020s). The receptor library was made with the immunoSEQ multiplex PCR assay. TCRdb carries this immuneACCESS record with in-frame sequences only. Its versions omit some clonotypes, under half of them owing to an unresolved V gene in the studies checked, with the rest unexplained. Here the sample has approximately 140,000 clones; over 75% occur a single time. Together, the top ten hold roughly 4% of the sample. The sequenced material came from PBMCs or T cells enriched from blood (not recorded which). These receptors were taken from a man between 50 and 59 years old in a cohort exposed to, infected with or recovered from COVID-19 (not recorded which).

V gene TRBV29-1 combines with J gene TRBJ2-1, with TRBD2 matching over 8 bases. Germline V gene sequence: CDR1 SQVTM, CDR2 ANQGSEA. The CDR3 is 13 amino acids. The junction had 8 bases not matched to a gene; V was cut back by 4 bases and J by 9 bases. The CDR3 region is CSVGAGRGLEQFF. CDR3 nucleotides: TGCAGCGTTGGGGCCGGGAGGGGCCTTGAGCAGTTCTTC.

The chain links TRBV25-1 to TRBJ2-1; 15 bases map to TRBD2. The V and J ends lost 3 bases and 6 bases, in that order; junction bases with no gene match: 9. This CDR3 spans 18 amino acids. Looked up from germline, CDR1 is MGHDK and CDR2 is SYGVNS. CDR3 amino acids: CASSDGLAGGPSGNEQFF. The CDR3 coding sequence is TGTGCCAGCAGTGACGGACTAGCGGGAGGGCCTTCAGGCAATGAGCAGTTCTTC.

V is TRBV18 and J is TRBJ2-1; 10 bases line up with TRBD2. The V gene's germline CDR1 is KGHSH and CDR2 LQKENI. The CDR3 extends over 16 amino acids. After removal of 3 bases from V and 0 bases from J, the junction contained 2 bases not matched to a gene. CDR3 protein: CASSPTSGASYNEQFF. CDR3 DNA sequence: TGTGCCAGCTCACCTACTAGCGGGGCCTCCTACAATGAGCAGTTCTTC.

The chain links TRBV9 to TRBJ2-1, with TRBD2 matching over 13 bases. After removal of 4 bases from V and 6 bases from J, the junction contained 7 bases not matched to a gene. The CDR3 extends over 16 amino acids. The germline gives CDR1 SGDLS, CDR2 YYNGEE. CDR3 loop: CASSPRLAGGGNEQFF. In DNA form, the CDR3 reads TGTGCCAGCAGCCCCCGACTAGCGGGGGGTGGCAATGAGCAGTTCTTC.